Following are 5 T cell receptor beta chains from one sample sequenced in a study of neoadjuvant nivolumab and ipilimumab in lung cancer. Only in-frame clones appear in the TCRdb table, and some are missing; sequencing was by immunoSEQ multiplex PCR. The table has about 18,000 clones, around 87% seen once; the top ten hold 2.1%. Sequenced material: peripheral blood, taken before neoadjuvant nivolumab, alone or with ipilimumab. Receptors originate from an adult with non-small cell lung cancer.

This clone was observed a few times. V is TRBV5-1 and J is TRBJ2-7; possible D gene TRBD2, 5 bases. From germline, CDR1 is SGHRS and CDR2 YFSETQ. Trimming shortened V by 0 bases and J by 4 bases, and 11 bases separated the two germline ends. This CDR3 comprises 14 residues. The CDR3: CASSLGVAQYEQYF. The CDR3 coding sequence is TGCGCCAGCAGCTTGGGAGTAGCGCAGTACGAGCAGTACTTC.

The chain recombines TRBV4-1 with TRBJ2-5; 10 positions agree with TRBD1. The length of the CDR3 is 16 residues. Germline values: CDR1 MGHRA, CDR2 YSYEKL. J lost 4 bases, V lost 0 bases, and 5 bases had no gene match. CDR3 coding DNA: TGCGCCAGCAGCCAAGATGGGACAGGGGTTGCAGAGACCCAGTACTTC. This gives the protein CASSQDGTGVAETQYF.

This clone appeared a few times. The J gene is TRBJ2-3, the V gene TRBV7-6; the match to TRBD2 covers 10 bases. CDR1 is SGHVS and CDR2 is FNYEAQ in the germline V gene. Trimming took 4 bases from V and 6 from J; bases not matched to a gene: 10. The CDR3 sequence is 16 residues long. CDR3 loop: CASSSATSGALDTQYF. The CDR3 DNA reads as TGTGCCAGCAGCTCGGCTACTAGCGGGGCCCTGGATACGCAGTATTTT.

This clone was detected only a few times. The V gene is TRBV29-1, the J gene TRBJ2-1; 8 positions match TRBD2. CDR3 size: 14 residues. The V gene end was trimmed by 7 bases and the J gene end by 4 bases; junction bases not matched to a gene: 9. The germline V gene encodes CDR1 SQVTM and CDR2 ANQGSEA. CDR3 region: CSDTTSVGYNEQFF. DNA for the CDR3: TGCAGCGATACGACTAGCGTAGGGTACAATGAGCAGTTCTTC.

V gene TRBV5-1 combines with J gene TRBJ2-7; D is perhaps TRBD1 or TRBD2 (5 bases each). Deletions cut 0 bases from V and 1 base from J, with 17 bases between. This CDR3 region has 17 residues. The germline CDR1 and CDR2 sequences are SGHRS and YFSETQ. CDR3 nucleotides: TGCGCCAGCAGCTTGGCCGGGTGGGGGACCGGTTCCTACGAGCAGTACTTC. Its translation is CASSLAGWGTGSYEQYF.